Many counts were recorded for the clone carrying this T cell receptor beta chain. Its target is unknown. Authors' data handling: The study built a papillary thyroid cancer distant-metastasis classifier from CDR3 differences across clinicopathological groups. With MiXCR, TCRdb reprocessed the PCR reads. What appears here as the V and J calls and clone size reflects TCRdb's work, not the paper's. The sample contains roughly 23,000 clones, roughly 18% of which appear only once. This entry comes from a study of metastatic and nonmetastatic thyroid tumors. Whole-study context: Malignant and benign thyroid patients had repertoires compared in peripheral blood and tumor or nodule tissue.

J was trimmed by 11 bases and V by 4 bases; bases with no gene match: 7. Germline-derived CDR1 and CDR2 are LGHNA and YNFKEQ. The CDR3 consists of 12 residues. Whole-study results and caveats: In both blood and tumor samples, TCR beta diversity was reported significantly higher for malignant than benign nodules.

All patients reached thyroid surgery having received no treatment beforehand. The chain uses TRBV4-2 and TRBJ1-2, with 7 bases fitting TRBD1. The receptor's source is a male donor with papillary thyroid cancer or a benign thyroid nodule (not recorded which). Some clones in this sample may be carry-over from other donors' samples. Sequencing was done on a sample of adjacent normal tissue. In DNA form, the CDR3 reads TGTGCCAGCAGCCTGCTGACAGGGAGGTACACCTTC. Its translation is CASSLLTGRYTF.